The clone carrying this T cell receptor (beta chain) turned up a few times. Its matching antigen is unknown. CDR3 length: 14 residues. The J segment lost 5 bases and the V segment lost 7 bases, leaving 11 bases of the junction unmatched. CDR1 is SQVTM and CDR2 is ANQGSEA in the germline V gene. The 5'RACE template-switching step produced TCR cDNA and added a universal primer site and UMIs. Using its own MiXCR run on the 5' RACE reads, TCRdb lists one record per CDR3 protein. The sample shows 250,000 to 350,000 distinct CDR3 sequences, roughly 7% of them seen only once. The sample originates from a study of T cells after yellow fever vaccination. Study summary: Low-cell-number fractions underwent preparation using SMART-Seq v4 Ultra Low Input. Overall study findings and caveats: Repertoires obtained by FACS sorting could include abundant clonotypes that entered as contaminants from the bulk population. Boosting was followed by the reappearance of most primary-vaccination clones (approximately 97% CD4, about 89% CD8).

The specimen was PBMCs, collected roughly 46 days after the first yellow fever vaccination. The rearrangement links TRBV29-1 to TRBJ1-2; TRBD1 matches 9 bases. This TCR was sampled from a man aged 18 to 29 who received the YFV17D yellow fever vaccine. The chain's CDR3 is CSAGSLGQGYGYTF. In nucleotides, the CDR3 is TGCAGCGCCGGTAGTCTGGGACAGGGATATGGCTACACCTTC.